These 10 T cell receptor beta chains originate from one sample sequenced in a study of technical replicates of blood from a handful of donors (dated by TCRdb to 2016 to 2017). Library method: the immunoSEQ multiplex PCR assay. TCRdb took over this immuneACCESS table, retaining in-frame rearrangements with V and J assigned. Such tables are incomplete; in checked studies, under half of the missing clones stem from an unresolved V gene, and the remainder is unexplained. The sample contains under 75,000 clones, approximately 94% of them found a single time. The ten largest clones take up approximately 0.4% of the sample. Material for sequencing was T cells isolated from PBMCs. The receptor source for this set is a human donor in good health.

This clone has just one count. The chain combines TRBV20-1 with TRBJ1-2; tentatively, D is TRBD1 (6 bases). The germline CDR1 and CDR2 sequences are DFQATT and SNEGSKA (reference sequence). The CDR3 consists of 10 residues. V shed 6 bases and J shed 7 bases, with 9 bases lying between them. CDR3 protein: CSAQGGGYTF. The CDR3 DNA follows: TGCAGTGCCCAAGGGGGTGGCTACACCTTC.

This clone was recorded once. The rearrangement links TRBV5-6 to TRBJ1-2, with D hard to call. CDR1 is SGHDT, CDR2 YYEEEE, per germline. The CDR3 consists of 13 residues. V was clipped by 0 bases and J by 4 bases, with 7 bases between them. CDR3 sequence reads: CASSLGGSYGYTF. CDR3 sequence (DNA): TGTGCCAGCAGCTTGGGAGGGTCCTATGGCTACACCTTC.

The chain carries TRBV28 and TRBJ1-4; 7 nucleotides agree with TRBD1. The germline gives CDR1 MDHEN, CDR2 SYDVKM. Germline trimming cut 4 bases from V and 6 bases from J; bases unmatched to any gene: 11. The CDR3 sequence is 16 residues long. The CDR3 here is CASSSLRQGLDEKLFF. The CDR3 nucleotides read TGTGCCAGCAGTTCCTTACGACAGGGCCTTGATGAAAAACTGTTTTTT.

The chain carries TRBV1 and TRBJ2-2; TRBD2, the D gene given by the table, was not confirmed from the DNA. TRBV1 is tagged as a pseudogene. The length of the CDR3 is 18 residues. This CDR3 reads CTSSQVCPSGTNTGELFF. The CDR3 DNA is TGCACCAGCAGCCAAGTTTGCCCTAGCGGTACGAACACCGGGGAGCTGTTTTTT.

The rearrangement links TRBV12-2 to TRBJ2-1; the table gives TRBD2 as D, unverified against the DNA. TRBV12-2 is noted as a pseudogene. The CDR3 is 17 amino acids. CDR3 amino acids: CASRLDPKIPEVGEQFF. CDR3 DNA: TGTGCAAGTCGCTTAGACCCAAAAATTCCAGAGGTTGGTGAGCAGTTCTTC.

Worth noting for this clone: One junction end does not reproduce the germline sequence, and a read error may be involved. The genes are TRBV7-2 and TRBJ2-7, with a tentative D call TRBD1 (6 bases). CDR1 and CDR2 (germline): SGHTA, FQGNSA. This CDR3 is 14 amino acids long. CDR3 coding DNA: TGTGCCAGCACCTTACGGCAGGGGATGTACGAGCAGTACTTC. It codes for CASTLRQGMYEQYF.

This chain joins TRBV7-9 and TRBJ2-7, with 8 positions matching TRBD2. The germline V gene has CDR1 SEHNR and CDR2 FQNEAQ (reference sequence). V gave up 1 base and J gave up 5 bases; unmatched junction bases: 13. The CDR3 spans 17 residues. CDR3 sequence reads: CASSLDHRLAGWDEQYF. CDR3 DNA sequence: TGTGCCAGCAGCTTAGATCACAGGCTAGCGGGCTGGGACGAGCAGTACTTC.

V is TRBV5-4 and J is TRBJ2-2; D not certain. V lost 0 bases and J lost 5, with 2 bases in between. Per the germline V gene, CDR1 is SGHNT and CDR2 is YYREEE (reference sequence). This CDR3 is 12 amino acids long. The CDR3 sequence is CASSLATGELFF. The CDR3 DNA reads TGTGCCAGCAGCTTGGCGACCGGGGAGCTGTTTTTT.

Here the CDR3 reads CASSQGDRRSYEQYF. In DNA, the CDR3 is TGCGCCAGCAGCCAAGGGGACAGGCGTTCCTACGAGCAGTACTTC. This chain uses TRBV4-1 with TRBJ2-7; 8 bases map to TRBD1. The V gene end was trimmed by 1 base and the J gene end by 1 base; junction bases not matched to a gene: 3. The CDR3 length is 15 residues. Germline CDR1 MGHRA, CDR2 YSYEKL.

Only one count was recorded for this clone. The chain is built from TRBV28 and TRBJ1-2, with D hard to call. This CDR3 is built from 11 residues. Germline assignment: CDR1 MDHEN and CDR2 SYDVKM. Trimming took off 6 bases at V and 9 bases at J, with 11 bases between the two ends. CDR3 bases: TGTGCCAGCAGCACCCTATTCAGCTACACCTTC. Translated, it gives CASSTLFSYTF.